These 14 T cell receptor beta chains were sequenced from one sample in a study of CD8+CD57+ T cells in acquired aplastic anemia. Profiles of TCR beta VDJ and CDR3 were generated from a genomic DNA template. TCRdb used MiXCR to reprocess the reads, holding one entry per CDR3 protein. The repertoire holds some 48,000 distinct CDR3 sequences, with roughly 69% as singletons. The sample comprised sorted CD4+, CD8+, or CD8+CD57+ T cells (not recorded which) from PBMCs. These receptors all stem from a human donor in good health, serving as a control.

A few counts support this clonotype. The rearrangement links TRBV25-1 to TRBJ1-5; D is undetermined. Germline V gene lookup returns CDR1 MGHDK and CDR2 SYGVNS. Deletions cut 4 bases from V and 7 bases from J, with 8 bases between. The CDR3 covers 12 residues. The CDR3 reads CASSATGQPQHF. The CDR3 DNA reads TGTGCCAGCAGTGCAACGGGACAGCCCCAGCATTTT. Filled out from reference TRBV25-1 and TRBJ1-5, the complete variable domain reads EADIYQTPRYLVIGTGKKITLECSQTMGHDKMYWYQQDPGMELHLIHYSYGVNSTEKGDLSSESTVSRIRTEHFPLTLESARPSHTSQYLCASSATGQPQHFGDGTRLSIL.

The rearrangement links TRBV24-1 to TRBJ2-5; D uncertain. The germline V gene encodes CDR1 KGHDR and CDR2 SFDVKD. V dropped 4 bases and J dropped 1 base, with 3 bases sitting between them. The CDR3 loop spans 12 amino acids. CDR3 sequence reads: CATSDAQETQYF. CDR3 nucleotide sequence: TGTGCCACCAGTGACGCCCAAGAGACCCAGTACTTC.

This clonotype was seen many times. The chain carries TRBV6-1 and TRBJ2-2; no clear D. Trimming took 10 bases from V and 4 from J, leaving 13 bases between them. The germline gives CDR1 MNHNS, CDR2 SASEGT. The CDR3 consists of 13 residues. The CDR3 is CAIEDGLTGELFF. In DNA, the CDR3 is TGTGCCATCGAGGACGGTCTCACCGGGGAGCTGTTTTTT.

CDR3 DNA: TGTGCCAGCAGCCCCGGTGAGCAGTTCTTC. Translation gives CASSPGEQFF. The gene calls are TRBV7-9 and TRBJ2-1; D unresolved. Germline loops: CDR1 SEHNR, CDR2 FQNEAQ (reference sequence). V lost 5 bases and J lost 9, with 5 bases in between. The CDR3 is made up of 10 amino acids.

The chain uses TRBV2 and TRBJ2-7; 10 bases fit TRBD2. This CDR3 has 14 residues. Looked up from germline, CDR1 is SNHLY and CDR2 is FYNNEI. V lost 3 bases to trimming and J lost 5 bases; unmatched junction nucleotides: 4. The chain's CDR3 is CASSDLAGDHEQYF. CDR3 in DNA: TGTGCCAGCAGTGATCTAGCGGGGGACCACGAGCAGTACTTC. The variable domain in full, completed from reference TRBV2 and TRBJ2-7, reads EPEVTQTPSHQVTQMGQEVILRCVPISNHLYFYWYRQILGQKVEFLVSFYNNEISEKSEIFDDQFSVERPDGSNFTLKIRSTKLEDSAMYFCASSDLAGDHEQYFGPGTRLTVT.

This clonotype was seen a single time. The chain is built from TRBV2 and TRBJ1-1; 7 bases are shared with TRBD1. Per the germline V gene, CDR1 is SNHLY and CDR2 is FYNNEI. The CDR3 totals 11 residues. Trimming took 7 bases from V and 7 from J; bases not matched to a gene: 3. CDR3 sequence: CASTTGFEAFF. The CDR3 nucleotides read TGTGCCAGCACGACAGGGTTTGAAGCTTTCTTT.

For this clonotype: A junction boundary mismatches the germline segment, possibly from a read error. The chain has TRBV24-1 and TRBJ2-7; 7 bases are shared with TRBD2. The CDR3 runs to 15 residues. Germline assignment: CDR1 KGHDR and CDR2 SFDVKD. In DNA, the CDR3 is TGTGCCACCAGTGATTCTAGCGGTACCGCCTATGAGCAGTACTTC. It encodes CATSDSSGTAYEQYF.

This clonotype was counted only a few times. This sequence joins TRBV2 and TRBJ2-7, with 10 bases identical to TRBD1. The CDR3 contains 14 residues. Trimming cost V 7 bases and J 4 bases; bases outside gene matches: 7. Germline V CDR1 and CDR2: SNHLY, FYNNEI. DNA of the CDR3: TGTGCCAGCACTTTCAGGACAGGGGGATACGAGCAGTACTTC. It is translated as CASTFRTGGYEQYF.

The genes are TRBV5-8 and TRBJ2-7; D gene ambiguous. This CDR3 is built from 14 residues. Germline V gene lookup returns CDR1 SGHTS and CDR2 YDEGEE. V was trimmed by 0 bases and J by 2 bases, leaving 9 bases between them. CDR3 sequence: CASSLASGTYEQYF. CDR3 bases: TGTGCCAGCAGCTTGGCCTCAGGTACCTACGAGCAGTACTTC.

The V and J genes are TRBV5-1 and TRBJ1-1; tentatively, D is TRBD1 (6 bases). The germline V gene has CDR1 SGHRS and CDR2 YFSETQ. The CDR3 has 17 residues. The V and J ends lost 4 bases and 4 bases respectively, with 23 bases between them. CDR3 coding DNA: TGCGCCAGCAGCGTGGGTTCCAGGGGTCCGACAGGCACTGAAGCTTTCTTT. Its protein is CASSVGSRGPTGTEAFF.

This chain connects TRBV15 to TRBJ1-6, with 9 bases matching TRBD1. The CDR3 has 15 residues. With 5 bases clipped from V and 6 bases from J, the junction kept 5 bases outside the gene matches. Germline V CDR1 and CDR2: LNHNV, YYDKDF (reference sequence). In DNA, the CDR3 is TGTGCCACCAGCGCTGCGACAGGGGGTAATTCACCCCTCCACTTT. Translating gives CATSAATGGNSPLHF.

The J gene is TRBJ1-2, the V gene TRBV7-6; 9 positions agree with TRBD1. Germline V gene lookup returns CDR1 SGHVS and CDR2 FNYEAQ. This CDR3 has 13 amino acids. V dropped 2 bases and J dropped 6; count of bases not matched to a gene: 1. In nucleotides, the CDR3 is TGTGCCAGCAGCTTACGACAGGGGGATGGCTACACCTTC. Residues: CASSLRQGDGYTF.

This chain connects TRBV14 to TRBJ1-5; D call uncertain. V was clipped by 5 bases and J by 11 bases, with 13 bases between them. CDR3 length: 12 amino acids. CDR1 is SGHDN and CDR2 is FVKESK in the germline V gene. In nucleotides, the CDR3 is TGTGCCAGCAGCTTTGCAGGTCTGACCCAGCATTTT. This encodes CASSFAGLTQHF.

The table lists this clonotype with many counts. The V call is TRBV7-8, the J call TRBJ1-2, with D possibly being TRBD1 (6 bases). This CDR3 contains 18 residues. Germline CDR1 SGHVS, CDR2 FQNEAQ. V lost 5 bases and J lost 4, with 26 bases in between. For the CDR3, the DNA is TGTGCCAGCAGCCGCGTTGGGGGCGTTCCCGATCGGGTCTATGGCTACACCTTC. The encoded protein is CASSRVGGVPDRVYGYTF.